These 15 T cell receptor beta chains share one sample of origin, sequenced in a study of T cells in localized non-small cell lung cancer (dated by TCRdb to 2019 to 2021). Library prep was done by the immunoSEQ multiplex PCR assay. TCRdb mirrors the immuneACCESS table, restricted to in-frame sequences. Some clones are absent from its copies; in checked studies, under half trace to an unresolved V gene, and the reason for the others is unknown. This sample is represented by around 1,800 clones; under 30% of them were singletons. The top ten clones comprise roughly 15% of the sample. Sequencing was performed on lung tumor tissue, taken before any cancer treatment. These receptors originate from a female donor aged 60 or older with stage I lung adenocarcinoma.

This clone has just a few counts. This chain connects TRBV18 to TRBJ2-7, with D hard to call. This CDR3 comprises 12 residues. With 5 bases removed from V and 6 bases from J, the gap between germline ends came to 11 bases. The germline V gene has CDR1 KGHSH and CDR2 LQKENI. CDR3 nucleotide sequence: TGTGCCAGCTCAGGTATGACAAGCGAGCAGTACTTC. This gives the protein CASSGMTSEQYF.

This clone was found a few times. The V call is TRBV11-3, the J call TRBJ2-5; no reliable D call. There are 14 residues in the CDR3. Germline CDR1 is SGHNT and CDR2 is YENEEA. Trimming shortened V by 4 bases and J by 5 bases, and 14 bases separated the two germline ends. As DNA, the CDR3 is TGTGCCAGCAGCTCCTCCCACGGAATCGAGACCCAGTACTTC. It codes for CASSSSHGIETQYF.

The V call is TRBV9, the J call TRBJ2-1; TRBD2 is a possible D gene (6 bases). The germline CDR1 and CDR2 sequences are SGDLS and YYNGEE. The CDR3 has 16 amino acids. The V end lost 8 bases, the J end lost 2 bases, and 20 bases lay between the germline ends. The CDR3 DNA is TGTGCCAGGGACAAAAGTAGCGGATACGCCTACAATGAGCAGTTCTTC. Protein product: CARDKSSGYAYNEQFF.

This clone was observed a few times. The chain uses TRBV10-3 and TRBJ2-1, with D possibly matching TRBD2 (6 bases). This CDR3 has 15 amino acids. Germline values: CDR1 ENHRY, CDR2 SYGVKD. V lost 1 base to trimming and J lost 8 bases, with 15 bases between them. The CDR3 sequence is CAISELGLRADEQFF. The CDR3 nucleotides read TGTGCCATCAGTGAGTTGGGACTCCGTGCCGATGAGCAGTTCTTC.

The V gene is TRBV19, the J gene TRBJ1-5, with D perhaps TRBD1 (6 bases). V lost 7 bases, J lost 3 bases, and 13 bases lay in between. This CDR3 is 14 amino acids long. CDR1 LNHDA and CDR2 SQIVND come from the germline V gene (reference sequence). The CDR3 DNA reads TGTGCCAGTAATTCAGGGGAGCCCAATCAGCCCCAGCATTTT. This translates into CASNSGEPNQPQHF.

This clone was seen more than once but under ten times. The chain has TRBV18 and TRBJ1-5; D remains unclear. The CDR3 sequence is 12 residues long. The ends were cut back, 2 bases at V and 4 bases at J, with 3 bases in the middle. Germline V gene data show CDR1 as KGHSH and CDR2 as LQKENI. The CDR3, as DNA: TGTGCCAGCTCACCAGGGAATCAGCCCCAGCATTTT. The encoded protein is CASSPGNQPQHF.

This clone was recorded a few times. V gene TRBV6-8 combines with J gene TRBJ1-1, with D hard to call. Trimming took off 5 bases at V and 5 bases at J, with 15 bases between the two ends. This CDR3 region has 14 residues. CDR1 and CDR2 from the germline V gene are MNHGY and SAAAGT. CDR3 amino acids: CASSPEGGSTEAFF. DNA for the CDR3: TGTGCCAGCAGTCCCGAGGGTGGAAGTACTGAAGCTTTCTTT.

The V and J genes are TRBV19 and TRBJ1-2; no reliable D call. From germline, CDR1 is LNHDA and CDR2 SQIVND (reference sequence). Deletions cut 2 bases from V and 7 bases from J, with 17 bases between. The length of the CDR3 is 15 residues. The CDR3 is CASSISNWGSGGYTF. For the CDR3, the DNA is TGTGCCAGTAGTATATCGAATTGGGGAAGCGGTGGCTACACCTTC. Combining the CDR3 with reference TRBV19 and TRBJ1-2 gives the whole variable domain DGGITQSPKYLFRKEGQNVTLSCEQNLNHDAMYWYRQDPGQGLRLIYYSQIVNDFQKGDIAEGYSVSREKKESFPLTVTSAQKNPTAFYLCASSISNWGSGGYTFGSGTRLTVV.

The chain couples TRBV11-3 to TRBJ1-2; maybe TRBD1 (5 bases). There are 14 residues in the CDR3. CDR1 is SGHNT and CDR2 is YENEEA in the germline V gene. The V end was cut by 5 bases, the J end by 8 bases, with 18 bases between. The CDR3 sequence: CASSPGYSLDGYTF. The DNA of the CDR3 is TGTGCCAGCAGCCCAGGGTATTCTTTGGACGGCTACACCTTC.

V and J are TRBV11-3 and TRBJ1-1; D is ambiguous. V gave up 6 bases and J gave up 1 base, with 18 bases separating them. The germline CDR1 and CDR2 sequences are SGHNT and YENEEA. The CDR3 runs 16 residues. CDR3 DNA sequence: TGTGCCAGCAGTCTGCCGCAACCGGCCGGGAACACTGAAGCTTTCTTT. Protein product: CASSLPQPAGNTEAFF.

The V gene is TRBV30, the J gene TRBJ2-1; a possible D gene is TRBD2 (6 bases). The CDR3 length is 13 residues. Germline V CDR1 and CDR2: GTSNPN, SVGIG (reference sequence). V dropped 0 bases and J dropped 6 bases, with 9 bases sitting between them. The CDR3 region is CAWSVLAINEQFF. The CDR3 DNA follows: TGTGCCTGGAGTGTACTAGCTATCAATGAGCAGTTCTTC.

The V and J genes are TRBV11-3 and TRBJ1-5, with 7 bases matching TRBD1. Germline V gene sequence: CDR1 SGHNT, CDR2 YENEEA. V lost 5 bases, J lost 5 bases, and 9 bases stayed unmatched. The CDR3 loop spans 15 amino acids. Written as DNA, the CDR3 is TGTGCCAGCAGCGGACCCGGGACAGAAGATCAGCCCCAGCATTTT. Residues: CASSGPGTEDQPQHF.

By share, this clone counts as medium-sized. The V call is TRBV11-3, the J call TRBJ2-5; 8 bases map to TRBD2. With V trimmed by 3 bases and J by 4 bases, 16 bases remained unmatched. CDR1 SGHNT and CDR2 YENEEA come from the germline V gene. CDR3 length: 18 residues. CDR3 amino acids: CASSFRSTSAGGLETQYF. CDR3 DNA: TGTGCCAGCAGCTTTCGCTCGACTTCGGCGGGAGGCCTAGAGACCCAGTACTTC.

This clone was seen only once. The chain uses TRBV18 and TRBJ2-1, with 7 bases aligning to TRBD2. The CDR3 has 14 residues. V lost 4 bases to trimming and J lost 0 bases; unmatched junction nucleotides: 0. Germline V gene sequence: CDR1 KGHSH, CDR2 LQKENI. CDR3 amino acids: CASSRGGSYNEQFF. The CDR3 nucleotides are TGTGCCAGCTCACGCGGGGGCTCCTACAATGAGCAGTTCTTC.

The chain is built from TRBV19 and TRBJ2-7; D is unresolved. Trimming removed 6 bases at V and 0 bases at J, with 15 bases between. The germline CDR1 and CDR2 sequences are LNHDA and SQIVND (reference sequence). The length of the CDR3 is 15 residues. CDR3 residues: CASRNRAGSSYEQYF. As DNA, the CDR3 is TGTGCCAGTAGGAATCGGGCAGGAAGCTCCTACGAGCAGTACTTC.